Listed below are T cell receptor beta chains from one sample, sequenced in a study of STAT5B mutations in CD4+ large granular lymphocyte leukemia. Clones were sequenced by immunoSEQ multiplex PCR, and TCRdb holds only the in-frame ones, with some missing. The sample lists some 34,000 clones; just over 75% were seen once. Sequenced material: CD4+ T cells from blood buffy coats. All receptors derive from a human donor in good health. CDR3s include the opening cysteine and the closing phenylalanine or tryptophan. Each record gives: V gene, J gene, clone size, D gene, CDR3 protein, CDR3 DNA. The D gene is left open where the match is weak. A row's size may be missing; if present it is once, few, many or a size class.

TRBV7-8,TRBJ2-1,.,.,CASSSDLGTEQFF,TGTGCCAGCAGCTCGGACCTCGGGACAGAGCAGTTCTTC
TRBV19,TRBJ2-7,.,.,CASRGGSYEQYF,TGTGCCAGTAGGGGGGGCTCCTACGAGCAGTACTTC
TRBV5-5,TRBJ1-1,.,.,CASSSAARRNTEAFF,TGTGCCAGCAGCTCGGCGGCGAGAAGGAACACTGAAGCTTTCTTT
TRBV5-1,TRBJ1-1,.,TRBD1,CASRGDSSNTEAFF,TGCGCCAGCAGGGGGGACAGTTCGAACACTGAAGCTTTCTTT
TRBV11-3,TRBJ2-2,.,TRBD1,CASSQYRGPGELFF,TGTGCCAGCAGCCAATACAGGGGGCCCGGGGAGCTGTTTTTT
TRBV4-2,TRBJ2-1,few,.,CASSQDDLTEQFF,TGTGCCAGCAGCCAAGATGATCTGACAGAGCAGTTCTTC
TRBV7-6,TRBJ2-1,.,.,CASSAYNNEQFF,TGTGCCAGCAGCGCATATAACAATGAGCAGTTCTTC
TRBV19,TRBJ2-1,once,.,CAVSGRDLYNEQFF,TGTGCCGTCTCGGGGCGGGACCTCTACAATGAGCAGTTCTTC
TRBV25-1,TRBJ2-1,.,TRBD2,CATSPRSGGGDEQFF,TGTGCCACCTCCCCCAGGAGCGGGGGAGGCGATGAGCAGTTCTTC
TRBV7-8,TRBJ1-1,.,.,CATRTGMNTEAFF,TGTGCCACCAGAACAGGGATGAACACTGAAGCTTTCTTT
TRBV15,TRBJ2-1,.,.,CATSRGQGDHNEQFF,TGTGCCACCAGCAGAGGGCAGGGAGACCACAATGAGCAGTTCTTC
TRBV2,TRBJ2-7,.,TRBD1,CASSADRVGAEQYF,TGTGCCAGCAGTGCGGACAGGGTCGGAGCCGAGCAGTACTTC
TRBV7-2,TRBJ2-7,.,TRBD1,CASSSVDRGGYEQYF,TGTGCCAGCAGCTCAGTGGACAGGGGGGGCTACGAGCAGTACTTC
TRBV28,TRBJ2-5,.,TRBD1,CASSSYWGQGMRGYF,TGTGCCAGCAGTTCCTATTGGGGACAGGGGATGCGAGGGTACTTC
TRBV5-4,TRBJ1-1,few,.,CASSLLSGGGTEAFF,TGTGCCAGCAGCTTATTATCCGGCGGCGGCACTGAAGCTTTCTTT
TRBV5-5,TRBJ2-7,.,TRBD2,CASSQGLAGGWEQYF,TGTGCCAGCAGCCAGGGACTAGCGGGGGGATGGGAGCAGTACTTC
TRBV5-5,TRBJ1-2,.,.,CASSREQGYYGYTF,TGTGCCAGCAGCCGCGAACAGGGTTACTATGGCTACACCTTC
TRBV2,TRBJ2-7,once,TRBD1,CASLGAQQGATYEQYF,TGTGCCAGCCTAGGAGCCCAACAGGGGGCGACCTACGAGCAGTACTTC
TRBV18,TRBJ1-1,.,TRBD1,CASSSGTVNTEAFF,TGTGCCAGCTCATCCGGGACAGTTAACACTGAAGCTTTCTTT
TRBV2,TRBJ2-1,.,.,CASSNSGADEQFF,TGTGCCAGCAGTAATTCGGGAGCCGATGAGCAGTTCTTC
TRBV12-5,TRBJ2-7,.,.,CASAYSRQGYEQYF,TGTGCTAGTGCCTACTCGCGTCAGGGGTACGAGCAGTACTTC
TRBV6-1,TRBJ2-2,.,.,CASRTMDRYTGELFF,TGTGCCAGCAGAACAATGGACCGATACACCGGGGAGCTGTTTTTT
TRBV4-1,TRBJ2-3,.,TRBD2,CASSQASGRATDTQYF,TGCGCCAGCAGCCAAGCTAGCGGGAGGGCGACAGATACGCAGTATTTT
TRBV4-1,TRBJ2-2,.,.,CASSQYWDKTTWTGELFF,TGCGCCAGCAGCCAATACTGGGACAAGACGACGTGGACCGGGGAGCTGTTTTTT
TRBV5-5,TRBJ2-5,.,TRBD2,CASSLVAGVETQYF,TGTGCCAGCAGCTTGGTAGCGGGAGTGGAGACCCAGTACTTC
TRBV6-6,TRBJ2-5,.,.,CASRPGVTETQYF,TGTGCCAGCAGGCCAGGGGTAACAGAGACCCAGTACTTC
TRBV27,TRBJ2-7,.,.,CASSLQGYEQYF,TGTGCCAGCAGTTTACAGGGCTACGAGCAGTACTTC
TRBV5-1,TRBJ2-1,.,.,CASSLDSGSYNEQFF,TGCGCCAGCAGCTTGGATAGCGGCTCCTACAATGAGCAGTTCTTC
TRBV4-1,TRBJ1-2,.,.,CASSQAPGSYGYTF,TGCGCCAGCAGCCAAGCCCCAGGGAGCTATGGCTACACCTTC
TRBV5-4,TRBJ2-2,.,TRBD2,CASSRGLAGDTGELFF,TGTGCCAGCAGCAGGGGACTAGCGGGAGACACCGGGGAGCTGTTTTTT
TRBV7-2,TRBJ1-2,.,TRBD1,CASSSPGGERTF,TGTGCCAGCAGCTCGCCAGGGGGCGAAAGAACCTTC
TRBV6-1,TRBJ2-7,.,.,CASRGGSTSSHEQYF,TGTGCCAGCAGAGGGGGGTCGACTAGCAGCCACGAGCAGTACTTC
TRBV6-6,TRBJ1-2,.,.,CASSRDYGYTF,TGTGCCAGCAGTCGAGATTATGGCTACACCTTC
TRBV11-2,TRBJ1-2,.,TRBD1,CASSLRTGGRFDGYTF,TGTGCCAGCAGCTTACGGACAGGGGGACGATTTGATGGCTACACCTTC
TRBV21-1,TRBJ1-5,.,.,CASSPTGPGDQPQHF,TGTGCCAGCAGTCCGACAGGCCCCGGAGATCAGCCCCAGCATTTT
TRBV5-6,TRBJ2-7,.,.,CASSLVGGGLYEQYF,TGTGCCAGCAGCTTGGTTGGCGGGGGCCTTTACGAGCAGTACTTC
TRBV11-3,TRBJ2-7,few,TRBD2,CASSSRAGAIYEQYF,TGTGCCAGCAGTTCCAGAGCGGGGGCTATTTACGAGCAGTACTTC
TRBV4-3,TRBJ1-4,.,.,CASSQVEGLGEKLFF,TGCGCCAGCAGCCAAGTTGAGGGGCTAGGGGAAAAACTGTTTTTT
TRBV5-4,TRBJ2-1,.,TRBD2,CASSLGGGRTDNEQFF,TGTGCCAGCAGCCTCGGGGGGGGGCGTACAGACAATGAGCAGTTCTTC
TRBV6-1,TRBJ2-1,.,.,CASREGGLYNEQFF,TGTGCCAGCAGGGAGGGGGGCCTCTACAATGAGCAGTTCTTC
TRBV27,TRBJ2-7,.,.,CASSPATGSYEQYF,TGTGCCAGCAGTCCAGCGACAGGTAGTTACGAGCAGTACTTC
TRBV16,TRBJ2-2,.,.,CASSQISLSNTGELFF,TGTGCCAGCAGCCAAATCAGCTTATCTAACACCGGGGAGCTGTTTTTT
TRBV5-1,TRBJ1-3,.,.,CASSSGGAGNTIYF,TGCGCCAGCAGCTCGGGGGGTGCTGGAAACACCATATATTTT
TRBV19,TRBJ1-1,.,.,CASRTPTVTNTEAFF,TGTGCCAGTAGAACCCCGACAGTCACGAACACTGAAGCTTTCTTT
TRBV7-9,TRBJ1-5,.,.,CASSLVGGGQPQHF,TGTGCCAGCAGCTTAGTTGGGGGGGGTCAGCCCCAGCATTTT
TRBV27,TRBJ2-6,.,TRBD2,CAPRGLAASGANVLTF,TGTGCCCCTCGCGGGCTAGCGGCCTCTGGGGCCAACGTCCTGACTTTC
TRBV19,TRBJ1-2,.,.,CASRRQESNYGYTF,TGTGCCAGTAGACGGCAGGAAAGCAACTATGGCTACACCTTC
TRBV7-6,TRBJ1-2,.,.,CASSFQPTGEGGYTF,TGTGCCAGCAGCTTTCAACCCACGGGAGAAGGTGGCTACACCTTC
TRBV19,TRBJ2-1,.,.,CASSRESSYNEQFF,TGTGCCAGTAGCCGGGAGAGCTCCTACAATGAGCAGTTCTTC
TRBV5-1,TRBJ2-7,.,TRBD1,CASSSLPPGQGISSYEQYF,TGCGCCAGCAGCAGCCTTCCACCGGGACAGGGAATATCCTCCTACGAGCAGTACTTC
TRBV19,TRBJ2-1,.,.,CASSIRRSYNEQFF,TGTGCCAGTAGTATACGACGCTCCTACAATGAGCAGTTCTTC
TRBV11-2,TRBJ2-7,.,TRBD2,CASSLGAGPYEQYF,TGTGCCAGCAGCTTAGGAGCGGGACCCTACGAGCAGTACTTC
TRBV7-2,TRBJ1-5,few,.,CASSEDGNNQPQHF,TGTGCCAGCAGCGAGGACGGAAACAATCAGCCCCAGCATTTT
TRBV19,TRBJ1-5,.,.,CASTDGAVQPQHF,TGTGCCAGCACAGACGGGGCGGTTCAGCCCCAGCATTTT
TRBV6-6,TRBJ2-3,.,.,CASRGLGWADTQYF,TGTGCCAGCAGAGGACTGGGTTGGGCGGATACGCAGTATTTT